This T cell receptor (beta chain) was identified in a study of blood T cell repertoires in COVID-19. The wider study: The origin of the acute and convalescent COVID-19 samples was the United States, Italy and Spain. Sources were T cells, B-cell-depleted T cells, or PBMCs; the material itself was cDNA or gDNA.

CDR1 is MNHNS, CDR2 SASEGT, per germline. The length of the CDR3 is 13 residues. The ends were cut back, 3 bases at V and 4 bases at J, with 8 bases in the middle. In the original processing: Estimation of nucleated cell counts relied on the amplification of reference gene primers. Libraries were prepared by immunoSEQ multiplex PCR; TCRdb keeps only in-frame clonotypes and omits some of them. V and J calls and clone size come straight from that table; D and trimming were deduced from the DNA. The data contain about 70,000 clones, just under 90% of them singletons. The specimen was peripheral blood. The chain carries TRBV6-1 and TRBJ2-3; tentatively, D is TRBD2 (5 bases). The TCR comes from a man in his 60s with acute or convalescent COVID-19. CDR3 protein: CASSDGDPDTQYF. The CDR3 DNA sequence: TGTGCCAGCAGTGACGGGGATCCAGATACGCAGTATTTT.